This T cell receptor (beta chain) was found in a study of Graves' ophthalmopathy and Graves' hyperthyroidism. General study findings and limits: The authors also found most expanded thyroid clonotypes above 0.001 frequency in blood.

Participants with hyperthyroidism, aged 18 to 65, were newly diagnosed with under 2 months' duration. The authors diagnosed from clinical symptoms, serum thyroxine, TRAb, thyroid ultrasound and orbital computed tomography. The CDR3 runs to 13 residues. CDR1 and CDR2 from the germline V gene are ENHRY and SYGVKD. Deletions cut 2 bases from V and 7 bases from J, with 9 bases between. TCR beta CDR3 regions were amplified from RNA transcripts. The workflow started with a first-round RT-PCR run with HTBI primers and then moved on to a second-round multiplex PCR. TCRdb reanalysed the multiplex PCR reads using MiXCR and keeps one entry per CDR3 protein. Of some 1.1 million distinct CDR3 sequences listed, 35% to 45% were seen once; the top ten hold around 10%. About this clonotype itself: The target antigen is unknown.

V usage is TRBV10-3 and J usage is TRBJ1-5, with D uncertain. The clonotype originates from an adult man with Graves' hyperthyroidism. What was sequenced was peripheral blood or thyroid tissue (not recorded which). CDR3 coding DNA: TGTGCCATCAGTGAGGTTGGGAGACAGCCCCAGCATTTT. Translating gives CAISEVGRQPQHF.